These 2 T cell receptor beta chains share one sample of origin, sequenced in a study of cytomegalovirus exposure and HLA in healthy donors. Use of 60 Vbeta and 13 Jbeta primers characterized the PCR. Data came from immunoSEQ multiplex PCR; TCRdb stores just in-frame clones and leaves some out. The sample has 140,000 to 150,000 clones; approximately 88% are singletons. Input material: PBMCs. The source of these receptors is a woman aged 40 to 49 in good health and CMV-seronegative.

CDR3 sequence: CASSTYRDPYEQYF. The CDR3 coding sequence is TGTGCCAGCAGCACCTACAGGGATCCCTACGAGCAGTACTTC. J is TRBJ2-7 and V is TRBV7-8; D is perhaps TRBD1 (6 bases). Germline V gives CDR1 SGHVS, CDR2 FQNEAQ. The CDR3 totals 14 residues. V lost 5 bases, J lost 2 bases, and 13 bases lay in between. Variable domain in full (rest from reference TRBV7-8 and TRBJ2-7): GAGVSQSPRYKVAKRGQDVALRCDPISGHVSLFWYQQALGQGPEFLTYFQNEAQLDKSGLPSDRFFAERPEGSVSTLKIQRTQQEDSAVYLCASSTYRDPYEQYFGPGTRLTVT.

The DNA for the CDR3 is TGTGCCAGCAGTTTATCAGGGAGAATCCCTTACGAGCAGTACTTC. As protein: CASSLSGRIPYEQYF. V gene TRBV27 combines with J gene TRBJ2-7, with a tentative D call TRBD2 (5 bases). The CDR3 covers 15 residues. V was cut by 0 bases and J by 4 bases, with 13 bases left in between. CDR1 is MNHEY and CDR2 is SMNVEV in the germline V gene (reference sequence).